The subject of this entry is one T cell receptor beta chain. Its specificity is unknown. This sample stems from a study of response to subunit inactivated influenza vaccine. General observations from the study: T cells newly recruited by each seasonal influenza vaccination are few, the authors suggested.

TCRdb recomputed calls from the RT-PCR reads with MiXCR, one row per CDR3 protein. The profile covers fewer than 550,000 distinct CDR3 sequences, with roughly 27% appearing a single time and less than 2.5% taken by the ten largest. The CDR3 loop spans 16 amino acids. Losses at the gene ends were 3 bases for V and 3 bases for J; bases not matched to a gene: 4. CDR1 SEHNR and CDR2 FQNEAQ come from the germline V gene (reference sequence). This sample comprised CD4+ T cells sorted from PBMCs, obtained roughly 5 days after vaccination. This sequence originates from a man aged 50-59 years who received an inactivated influenza vaccine. The rearrangement links TRBV7-9 to TRBJ2-1; 11 bases line up with TRBD2. CDR3 in DNA: TGTGCCAGCAGCTTTAGCGGGAGGGTGATCTACAATGAGCAGTTCTTC. Its translation: CASSFSGRVIYNEQFF.